The 15 T cell receptor beta chains in this list originate from one sample, sequenced in a study of CD8 T cells in ankylosing spondylitis. For these receptors, no antigen is known. Using its own MiXCR run on the 5' RACE reads, TCRdb lists one record per CDR3 protein. The data show about 540,000 distinct CDR3 sequences, 9.5% to 15% seen once. Study results and caveats: For ankylosing spondylitis blood, a TCR beta motif of 7 or 8 highly homologous variants appeared characteristic.

Sequenced sample: blood, either unsorted or a sorted T cell fraction (not recorded which). These receptors came from a male donor with ankylosing spondylitis.

Only a few counts were recorded for this clonotype. V gene TRBV5-1 combines with J gene TRBJ2-5; TRBD1 aligns across 8 bases. There are 15 residues in the CDR3. Unmatched junction bases numbered 12, after V lost 2 bases and J lost 9 bases. Looked up from germline, CDR1 is SGHRS and CDR2 is YFSETQ. The CDR3 DNA is TGCGCCAGCAGCTTCTCAGGGGGCCCTGACGAGGCCCAGTACTTC. Translated: CASSFSGGPDEAQYF.

This rearrangement joins TRBV7-9 to TRBJ2-4; D is undetermined. The V gene lost 5 bases and the J gene lost 4 bases, with 6 bases spanning the gap. Germline values: CDR1 SEHNR, CDR2 FQNEAQ (reference sequence). CDR3 length equals 12 residues. The CDR3 region has the DNA TGTGCCAGCAGCCCCATTAAAAACATTCAGTACTTC. Its protein is CASSPIKNIQYF. Looking up the rest from reference TRBV7-9 and TRBJ2-4 gives the full variable domain: DTGVSQNPRHKITKRGQNVTFRCDPISEHNRLYWYRQTLGQGPEFLTYFQNEAQLEKSRLLSDRFSAERPKGSFSTLEIQRTEQGDSAMYLCASSPIKNIQYFGAGTRLSVL.

This clonotype was counted at least ten times. V and J are TRBV9 and TRBJ2-7; tentative D call: TRBD2 (6 bases). Trimming took 0 bases from V and 3 from J, leaving 10 bases between them. The length of the CDR3 is 14 residues. CDR1 and CDR2 from the germline V gene are SGDLS and YYNGEE. DNA for the CDR3: TGTGCCAGCAGCGTAGGCGGGGAAGACTACGAGCAGTACTTC. Protein: CASSVGGEDYEQYF.

J is TRBJ2-1 and V is TRBV19; 8 bases match TRBD1. This CDR3 comprises 15 residues. The V gene's germline CDR1 is LNHDA and CDR2 SQIVND (reference sequence). The trim removed 7 bases at V and 12 bases at J, leaving 17 bases unmatched. The CDR3 loop reads CASMNGQGLSRGQFF. The CDR3 nucleotides read TGTGCCAGTATGAACGGACAGGGCCTAAGCCGAGGGCAGTTCTTC.

This clonotype has only a few counts. This CDR3 is CASSLQAGPTYEQYF. Here the CDR3 DNA reads TGTGCCAGCAGTTTACAGGCGGGTCCCACCTACGAGCAGTACTTC. The rearrangement uses TRBV12-3 or TRBV12-4 and TRBJ2-7; D is perhaps TRBD2 (5 bases). Trimming cost V 2 bases and J 2 bases, with 13 bases left between them. This CDR3 has 15 residues.

This clonotype was counted at least ten times. The DNA for the CDR3 is TGCAGCGTTGTGGGTAGCGGGAGGTACAATGAGCAGTTCTTC. It yields the protein CSVVGSGRYNEQFF. The rearrangement links TRBV29-1 to TRBJ2-1; 10 nucleotides line up with TRBD2. In germline, CDR1 is SQVTM, CDR2 ANQGSEA. V was clipped by 4 bases and J by 4 bases; unmatched bases: 4. The CDR3 contains 14 residues.

The V and J genes are TRBV20-1 and TRBJ2-1; 8 nucleotides line up with TRBD2. V trimming: 1 base; J trimming: 2 bases; junction bases outside the gene matches: 7. This CDR3 has 16 amino acids. From germline, CDR1 is DFQATT and CDR2 SNEGSKA (reference sequence). CDR3 loop: CSARGPGGGPYNEQFF. CDR3 nucleotides: TGCAGTGCTAGAGGGCCGGGCGGGGGGCCCTACAATGAGCAGTTCTTC.

As regards this clonotype: A read error may be the cause here, since a much bigger clone is one base away. This sequence joins TRBV20-1 and TRBJ2-1; 10 bases match TRBD2. Germline CDR1 DFQATT, CDR2 SNEGSKA (reference sequence). CDR3 size: 17 residues. The CDR3, as DNA: TGCAGTGCCCCTAATCTGGCTAGCGGGGGTGACTACAATAAGCAGTTCTTC. Amino acid sequence: CSAPNLASGGDYNKQFF.

The chain joins TRBV6-4 to TRBJ2-1; D uncertain. The germline V gene has CDR1 MRHNA and CDR2 SNTAGT. The CDR3 spans 10 residues. The V end lost 11 bases, the J end lost 6 bases, and 8 bases lay between the germline ends. This CDR3 reads CAAVGNEQFF. The CDR3 coding sequence is TGTGCCGCGGTGGGCAATGAGCAGTTCTTC.

The V and J genes are TRBV6-4 and TRBJ2-7; 7 nucleotides match TRBD1. The length of the CDR3 is 15 residues. Germline V gene data show CDR1 as MRHNA and CDR2 as SNTAGT. Trimming at V came to 3 bases and at J to 4 bases, leaving 9 bases not matched to a gene. The CDR3 DNA sequence: TGTGCCAGCAGTGAGCTAGGACAGGTTGTATACGAGCAGTACGTC. Its translation: CASSELGQVVYEQYV.

The V call is TRBV5-8, the J call TRBJ1-5, with D possibly being TRBD1 (6 bases). V was trimmed by 0 bases and J by 3 bases, leaving 10 bases between them. Germline CDR1 is SGHTS and CDR2 is YDEGEE. This CDR3 spans 15 amino acids. CDR3 region: CASSLVRGPNQPQHF. CDR3 bases: TGTGCCAGCAGCTTGGTCAGGGGACCCAATCAGCCCCAGCATTTT. The full variable domain, its missing parts supplied by reference TRBV5-8 and TRBJ1-5, is EAGVTQSPTHLIKTRGQQATLRCSPISGHTSVYWYQQALGLGLQFLLWYDEGEERNRGNFPPRFSGRQFPNYSSELNVNALELEDSALYLCASSLVRGPNQPQHFGDGTRLSIL.

The DNA of the CDR3 is TGCAGTGCTATTGAGGGGGAGTCGGTCACAGATACGCAGTATTTT. Protein sequence: CSAIEGESVTDTQYF. The chain is built from TRBV20-1 and TRBJ2-3; TRBD1 might be the D (6 bases). Trimming removed 4 bases from V and 2 bases from J, with 16 bases in between. Germline V gives CDR1 DFQATT, CDR2 SNEGSKA (reference sequence). The CDR3 extends over 15 amino acids.

This clonotype was picked up many times. The chain links TRBV12-3 or TRBV12-4 to TRBJ1-1; the D gene is possibly TRBD1 (6 bases). The CDR3 contains 14 residues. Trimming stripped 7 bases from V and 0 bases from J, with 12 bases between. This chain's CDR3 is CASTFGTLNTEAFF. In DNA, the CDR3 is TGTGCCAGCACCTTCGGGACATTGAACACTGAAGCTTTCTTT.

This chain uses TRBV23-1 with TRBJ1-1; D is possibly TRBD1 (6 bases). TRBV23-1 is flagged as an ORF with uncertain function. This CDR3 is 14 amino acids long. V lost 8 bases and J 2 bases, leaving 15 bases between the germline ends. The CDR3 region is CASSTTGSNTEAFF. The CDR3 DNA is TGCGCCAGCTCAACTACAGGGTCTAACACTGAAGCTTTCTTT.

This chain links TRBV2 with TRBJ2-5, with D perhaps matching TRBD1 or TRBD2 (5 bases each). The V end was cut by 7 bases, the J end by 5 bases, with 14 bases between. This CDR3 region has 13 residues. The germline V gene encodes CDR1 SNHLY and CDR2 FYNNEI. The CDR3 spells CASNTQRDETQYF. The CDR3 DNA reads as TGTGCCAGCAACACACAAAGGGACGAGACCCAGTACTTC.